This T cell receptor beta chain derives from a study of shared clonotypes between healthy human individuals. Libraries were prepared by immunoSEQ multiplex PCR; TCRdb keeps only in-frame clonotypes and omits some of them. The profile shows some 100,000 clones, about 63% of them singletons. Participating donors were healthy, HIV-negative adults free of recent acute infections or vaccinations. Overall study results and limits: In this cohort, only blood was sampled, and tissue repertoires likely differ.

Germline loops: CDR1 MDHEN, CDR2 SYDVKM. V dropped 1 base and J dropped 1; count of bases not matched to a gene: 10. The CDR3 runs to 20 residues. As regards this clone: No antigen is known for it.

The sequenced sample consisted of memory CD8+ T cells sorted from blood. The subset was: CD45RO+ cells pooled with CCR7-negative TemRA cells. J is TRBJ2-3 and V is TRBV28; TRBD2 aligns across 14 bases. This sequence was found in a woman aged 30 to 39 in good health. CDR3 amino acids: CASSLSGTSGSRGGTDTQYF. The CDR3 nucleotides read TGTGCCAGCAGTTTATCGGGGACTAGCGGGAGTAGAGGGGGCACAGATACGCAGTATTTT.